Listed below are T cell receptor beta chains from one sample, sequenced in a study of CD8+CD57+ T cells in acquired aplastic anemia. TCRdb re-derived calls from the reads in MiXCR, one entry per CDR3 protein. In the table there are around 200,000 distinct CDR3 sequences, roughly 60% of which are singletons. The sample was sorted CD4+, CD8+, or CD8+CD57+ T cells (not recorded which) from PBMCs. The receptor source for this set is a human donor with aplastic anemia. CDR3s leave out the opening cysteine and the closing phenylalanine or tryptophan.

J gene: TRBJ2-1
V gene: TRBV5-6
CDR3 length: 12
CDR3 protein: ASSLGQGLNEQF

J gene: TRBJ1-4
V gene: TRBV10-3
CDR3 length: 12
CDR3 protein: AIDSPGDNEKLF

J gene: TRBJ2-1
V gene: TRBV24-1
CDR3 length: 15
CDR3 protein: ATSDIGDASSYNEQF

J gene: TRBJ1-6
V gene: TRBV15
CDR3 length: 12
CDR3 protein: ATSSQGERSPLH

J gene: TRBJ2-7
V gene: TRBV20-1
CDR3 length: 11
CDR3 protein: SASGRASGEQY

J gene: TRBJ1-4
V gene: TRBV4-1
CDR3 length: 14
CDR3 protein: ASSQLPGGPDEKLF

J gene: TRBJ2-7
V gene: TRBV20-1
CDR3 length: 12
CDR3 protein: SARDGAVDYEQY

J gene: TRBJ2-7
V gene: TRBV5-6
CDR3 length: 14
CDR3 protein: ASSFDTGYYTYEQY

J gene: TRBJ1-1
V gene: TRBV6-4
CDR3 length: 11
CDR3 protein: ASSDFPGTTPF

J gene: TRBJ2-3
V gene: TRBV2
CDR3 length: 9
CDR3 protein: ARQGTDTQY

J gene: TRBJ1-1
V gene: TRBV14
CDR3 length: 14
CDR3 protein: ASSQERNNMNTEAF

J gene: TRBJ1-2
V gene: TRBV29-1
CDR3 length: 13
CDR3 protein: SVPRGQGANYGYT